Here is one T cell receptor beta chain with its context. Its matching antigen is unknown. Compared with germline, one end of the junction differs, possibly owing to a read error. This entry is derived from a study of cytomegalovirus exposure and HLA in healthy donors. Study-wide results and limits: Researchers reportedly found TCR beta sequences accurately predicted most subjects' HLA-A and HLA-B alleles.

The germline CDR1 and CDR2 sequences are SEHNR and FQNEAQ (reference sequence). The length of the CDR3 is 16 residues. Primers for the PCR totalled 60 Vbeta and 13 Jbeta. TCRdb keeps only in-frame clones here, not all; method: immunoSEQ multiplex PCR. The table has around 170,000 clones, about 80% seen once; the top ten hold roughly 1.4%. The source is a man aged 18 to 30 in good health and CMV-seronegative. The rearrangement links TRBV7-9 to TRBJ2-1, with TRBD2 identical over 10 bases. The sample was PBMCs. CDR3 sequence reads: CSSSTKREGGGNEQFF. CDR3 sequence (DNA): TGTTCCAGCAGCACCAAGCGGGAGGGGGGGGGCAATGAGCAGTTCTTC.